This section outlines one TCR beta chain sequence together with its context. This table comes from immunoSEQ multiplex PCR, and its TCRdb copy is limited to in-frame clones, with some not included. The repertoire includes over 120,000 clones, about 83% of them detected once, and more than 6.5% sits in the top ten. With 0 bases removed from V and 10 bases from J, the gap between germline ends came to 15 bases. This CDR3 region has 15 residues. CDR1 LNHNV and CDR2 YYDKDF come from the germline V gene (reference sequence). The data stem from a study of blood T cell repertoires in COVID-19. At the level of the study: Specimens from acute and convalescent COVID-19 originated in the United States, Italy and Spain. PBMCs, B-cell-depleted T cells, or T cells provided the cDNA or gDNA that made up the material.

The chain couples TRBV15 to TRBJ1-4; D is unclear. Sample: peripheral blood. This clonotype originated in a woman aged 45-65 years with active or convalescent COVID-19. CDR3 region: CATSRDWSLGGKLFF. CDR3 DNA: TGTGCCACCAGCAGAGATTGGTCGCTCGGTGGAAAACTGTTTTTT.